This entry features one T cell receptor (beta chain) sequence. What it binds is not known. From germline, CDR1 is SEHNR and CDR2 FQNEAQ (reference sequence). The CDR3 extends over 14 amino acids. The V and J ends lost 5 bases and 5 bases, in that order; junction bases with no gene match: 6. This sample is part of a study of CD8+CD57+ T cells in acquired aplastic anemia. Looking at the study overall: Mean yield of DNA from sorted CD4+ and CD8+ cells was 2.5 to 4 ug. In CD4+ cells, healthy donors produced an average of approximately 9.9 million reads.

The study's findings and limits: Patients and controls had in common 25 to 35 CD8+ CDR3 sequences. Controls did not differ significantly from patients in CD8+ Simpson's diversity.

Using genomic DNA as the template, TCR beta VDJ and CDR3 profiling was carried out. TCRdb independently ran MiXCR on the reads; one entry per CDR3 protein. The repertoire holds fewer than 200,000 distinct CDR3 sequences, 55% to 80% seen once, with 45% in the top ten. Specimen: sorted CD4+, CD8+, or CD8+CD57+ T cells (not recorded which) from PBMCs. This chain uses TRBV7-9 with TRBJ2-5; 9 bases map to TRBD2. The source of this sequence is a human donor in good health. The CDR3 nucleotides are TGTGCCAGCAGCCCCTCTAGCGGGATGGAGACCCAGTACTTC. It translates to CASSPSSGMETQYF.